Below are 7 T cell receptor beta chains sequenced from a single sample in a study of tumor and adjacent non-tumor tissue in lung cancer. No cell sorting was done before RNA was extracted from the tissue. More than 3 cm separated this lung sample from the edge of the tumor. The library came from three nested PCR rounds adapted from ARM-PCR protocols. MiXCR was run by TCRdb on the multiplex PCR reads, yielding one entry per CDR3 protein. Found here are tens of thousands of distinct CDR3 sequences, less than 85% of them singletons; the top ten hold under 50%. Sample: distant non-tumor lung tissue. The receptors originated from a man between 65 and 85 years old with non-small cell lung cancer.

About this clonotype itself: This could be a read error, since a much larger clone is one nucleotide away. The J gene is TRBJ2-3, the V gene TRBV10-2; D tentatively fits TRBD1 or TRBD2 (6 bases each). This CDR3 is built from 14 residues. Germline V gene sequence: CDR1 WSHSY, CDR2 SAAADI. This chain's CDR3 is CTSSDRGRTDTQYF. In DNA form, the CDR3 reads TGCACCAGCAGTGATCGGGGGCGCACAGATACGCAGTATTTT.

Note on this clonotype: A read error may be the cause here, since a much bigger clone is one base away. The chain is built from TRBV5-6 and TRBJ2-7; D ambiguous. Germline CDR1 and CDR2: SGHDT and YYEEEE. CDR3 length equals 11 residues. CDR3 coding DNA: TGTGCCAGCACCGGACCCTACGATCAGTACTTC. Protein sequence: CASTGPYDQYF. The whole variable domain, filled in from reference TRBV5-6 and TRBJ2-7, reads DAGVTQSPTHLIKTRGQQVTLRCSPKSGHDTVSWYQQALGQGPQFIFQYYEEEERQRGNFPDRFSGHQFPNYSSELNVNALLLGDSALYLCASTGPYDQYFGPGTRLTVT.

This clonotype has ten or more counts. The J gene is TRBJ2-2, the V gene TRBV6-5; 12 positions agree with TRBD1. V lost 6 bases, J lost 7 bases, and 9 bases stayed unmatched. The CDR3 extends over 16 amino acids. Germline CDR1 reads MNHEY; CDR2 reads SVGAGI. CDR3 DNA: TGTGCCAGCAGACGGGGACAGGGGGCGTTTGGCGGGGAGCTGTTTTTT. Its translation: CASRRGQGAFGGELFF.

This clonotype was seen a single time. Germline is not matched at one junction end, which may reflect a read error. This rearrangement joins TRBV11-2 to TRBJ2-5; possibly TRBD2 for D (6 bases). CDR3 length: 14 residues. Germline CDR1 reads SGHAT; CDR2 reads FQNNGV. The CDR3 DNA reads as TGTGCCAGCAGCTTTGATAGGGGCGGGGATGCCCAGTATTTC. Translating gives CASSFDRGGDAQYF. The complete variable domain, with remaining parts taken from reference TRBV11-2 and TRBJ2-5, reads EAGVAQSPRYKIIEKRQSVAFWCNPISGHATLYWYQQILGQGPKLLIQFQNNGVVDDSQLPKDRFSAERLKGVDSTLKIQPAKLEDSAVYLCASSFDRGGDAQYFGPGTRLLVL.

The table lists this clonotype with a few counts. Since the CDR3 does not end with the conserved phenylalanine or tryptophan, this likely comes from a read error. This rearrangement joins TRBV29-1 to TRBJ2-5; possible D gene TRBD1, 5 bases. The CDR3 is 13 residues long. Per the germline V gene, CDR1 is SQVTM and CDR2 is ANQGSEA. V was trimmed by 6 bases and J by 5 bases, leaving 16 bases between them. The CDR3 DNA follows: TGCAGCGTGGCCTACAGGTTACAGGAGACCCAGTACCTC. It yields the protein CSVAYRLQETQYL.

Comment on this clonotype: A much larger clone sits a single nucleotide away, making a read error possible. The chain carries TRBV6-6 and TRBJ2-5; D is perhaps TRBD2 (6 bases). The CDR3 has 14 amino acids. Germline CDR1 reads MNHNY; CDR2 reads SVGAGI (reference sequence). Trimming stripped 2 bases from V and 5 bases from J, with 12 bases between. The CDR3 here is CASSYGGEAETQYF. DNA for the CDR3: TGTGCCAGCAGTTACGGCGGGGAGGCGGAGACCCAGTACTTC.

A word on this clonotype: The CDR3 end shows no conserved phenylalanine or tryptophan, and so a read error is likely. The chain links TRBV6-1 to TRBJ2-1; D is perhaps TRBD1 (5 bases). The length of the CDR3 is 14 residues. Germline CDR1 is MNHNS and CDR2 is SASEGT. Trimming stripped 5 bases from V and 8 bases from J, with 16 bases between. Here the CDR3 reads CASSRTWELDEQFS. The DNA of the CDR3 is TGTGCCAGCAGTCGGACATGGGAATTGGATGAGCAGTTCTCC.